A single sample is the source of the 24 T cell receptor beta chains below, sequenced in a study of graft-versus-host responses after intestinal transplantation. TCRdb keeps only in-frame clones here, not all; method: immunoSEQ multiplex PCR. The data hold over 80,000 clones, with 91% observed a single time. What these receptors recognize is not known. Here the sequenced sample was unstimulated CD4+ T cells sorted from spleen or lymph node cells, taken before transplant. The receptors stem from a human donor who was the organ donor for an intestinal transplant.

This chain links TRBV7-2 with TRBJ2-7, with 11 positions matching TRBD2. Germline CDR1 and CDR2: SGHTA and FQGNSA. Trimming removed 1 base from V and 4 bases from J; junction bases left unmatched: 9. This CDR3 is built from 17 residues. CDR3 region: CASSLEPWGLAVYEQYF. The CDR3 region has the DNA TGTGCCAGCAGCTTAGAGCCTTGGGGACTAGCGGTATACGAGCAGTACTTC.

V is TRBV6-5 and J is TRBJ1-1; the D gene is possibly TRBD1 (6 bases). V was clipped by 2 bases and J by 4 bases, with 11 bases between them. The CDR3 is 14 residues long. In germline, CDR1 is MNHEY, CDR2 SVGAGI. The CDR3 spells CASSYGAGATEAFF. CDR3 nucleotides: TGTGCCAGCAGTTACGGTGCAGGGGCCACTGAAGCTTTCTTT.

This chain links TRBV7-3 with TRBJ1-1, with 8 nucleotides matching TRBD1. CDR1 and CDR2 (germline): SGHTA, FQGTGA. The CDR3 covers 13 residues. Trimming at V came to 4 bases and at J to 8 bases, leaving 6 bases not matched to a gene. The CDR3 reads CASSYGQGSEAFF. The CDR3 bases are TGTGCCAGCAGCTATGGACAGGGATCGGAAGCTTTCTTT.

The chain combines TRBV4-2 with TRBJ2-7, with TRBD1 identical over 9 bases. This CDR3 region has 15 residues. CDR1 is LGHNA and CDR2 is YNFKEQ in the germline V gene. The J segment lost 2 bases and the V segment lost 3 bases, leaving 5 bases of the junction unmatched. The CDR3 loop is CASSHRTGVPYEQYF. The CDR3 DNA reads TGTGCCAGCAGCCATAGGACAGGGGTCCCCTACGAGCAGTACTTC.

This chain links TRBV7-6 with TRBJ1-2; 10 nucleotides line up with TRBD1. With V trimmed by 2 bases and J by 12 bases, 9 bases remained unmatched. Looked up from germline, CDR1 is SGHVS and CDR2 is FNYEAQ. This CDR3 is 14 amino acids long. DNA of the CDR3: TGTGCCAGCAGCTTACTGACAGGGGGCGGAGGCCACACCTTC. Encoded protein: CASSLLTGGGGHTF.

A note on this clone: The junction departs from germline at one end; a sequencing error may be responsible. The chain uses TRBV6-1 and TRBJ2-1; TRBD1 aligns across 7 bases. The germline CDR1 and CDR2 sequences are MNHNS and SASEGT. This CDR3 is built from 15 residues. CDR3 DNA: TGTGCCAGCAGTACCCAGGAGACAGGGAAGCTGGAAGGGGTCTTC. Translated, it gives CASSTQETGKLEGVF.

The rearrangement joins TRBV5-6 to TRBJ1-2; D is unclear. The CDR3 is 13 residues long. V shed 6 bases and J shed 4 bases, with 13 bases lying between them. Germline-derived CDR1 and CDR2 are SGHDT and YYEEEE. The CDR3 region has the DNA TGTGCCAGCACCAAGGACTCCCGCTATGGCTACACCTTC. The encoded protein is CASTKDSRYGYTF.

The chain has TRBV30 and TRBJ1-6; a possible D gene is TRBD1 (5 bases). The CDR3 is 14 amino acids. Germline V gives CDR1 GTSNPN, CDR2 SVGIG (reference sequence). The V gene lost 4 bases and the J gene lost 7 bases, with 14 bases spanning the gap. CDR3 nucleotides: TGTGCCTGGATGTGGCCGCGGGGGAATTCACCCCTCCACTTT. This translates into CAWMWPRGNSPLHF. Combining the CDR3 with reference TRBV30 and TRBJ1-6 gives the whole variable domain SQTIHQWPATLVQPVGSPLSLECTVEGTSNPNLYWYRQAAGRGLQLLFYSVGIGQISSEVPQNLSASRPQDRQFILSSKKLLLSDSGFYLCAWMWPRGNSPLHFGNGTRLTVT.

The CDR3 DNA sequence: TGTGCCAGCAGCTTACTCCGGGACTATGGCTACACCTTC. Its translation is CASSLLRDYGYTF. The gene calls are TRBV7-9 and TRBJ1-2; no firm D call. The germline gives CDR1 SEHNR, CDR2 FQNEAQ (reference sequence). The CDR3 sequence is 13 residues long. V lost 2 bases and J 3 bases, leaving 7 bases between the germline ends.

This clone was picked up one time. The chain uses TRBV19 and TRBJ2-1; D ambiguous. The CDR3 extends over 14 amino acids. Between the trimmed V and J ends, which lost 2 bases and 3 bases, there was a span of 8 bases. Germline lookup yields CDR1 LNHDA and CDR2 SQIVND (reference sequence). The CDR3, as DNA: TGTGCCAGTAGTATACCCGCCAGCTACAATGAGCAGTTCTTC. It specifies CASSIPASYNEQFF.

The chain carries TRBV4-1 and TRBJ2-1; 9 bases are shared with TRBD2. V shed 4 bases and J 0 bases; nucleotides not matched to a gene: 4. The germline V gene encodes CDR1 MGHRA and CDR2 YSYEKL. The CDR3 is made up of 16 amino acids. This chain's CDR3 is CASSPSGGSSYNEQFF. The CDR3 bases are TGCGCCAGCAGCCCCAGCGGGGGGAGCTCCTACAATGAGCAGTTCTTC.

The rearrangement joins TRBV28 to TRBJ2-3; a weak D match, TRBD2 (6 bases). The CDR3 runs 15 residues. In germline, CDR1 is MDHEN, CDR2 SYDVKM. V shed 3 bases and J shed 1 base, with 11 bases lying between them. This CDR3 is CASSFPGGGTDTQYF. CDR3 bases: TGTGCCAGCAGTTTCCCCGGGGGTGGCACAGATACGCAGTATTTT.

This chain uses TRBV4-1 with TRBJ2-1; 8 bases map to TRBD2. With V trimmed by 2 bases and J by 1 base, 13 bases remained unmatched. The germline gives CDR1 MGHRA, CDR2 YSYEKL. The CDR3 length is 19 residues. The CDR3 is CASSQFGPGLGYSYNEQFF. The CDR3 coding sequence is TGCGCCAGCAGCCAATTCGGACCGGGACTAGGGTATTCCTACAATGAGCAGTTCTTC.

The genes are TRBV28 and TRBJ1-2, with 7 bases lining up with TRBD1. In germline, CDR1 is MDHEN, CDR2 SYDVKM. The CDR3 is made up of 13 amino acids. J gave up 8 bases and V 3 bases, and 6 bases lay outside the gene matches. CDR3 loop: CASSFSRGLGYTF. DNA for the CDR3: TGTGCCAGCAGTTTTTCGAGGGGGCTCGGCTACACCTTC.

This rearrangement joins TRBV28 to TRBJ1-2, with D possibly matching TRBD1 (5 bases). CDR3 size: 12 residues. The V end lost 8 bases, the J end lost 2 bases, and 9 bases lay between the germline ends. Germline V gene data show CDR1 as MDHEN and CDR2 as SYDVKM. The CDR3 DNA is TGTGCCAGCCTTGGGGGGAACTATGGCTACACCTTC. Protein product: CASLGGNYGYTF.

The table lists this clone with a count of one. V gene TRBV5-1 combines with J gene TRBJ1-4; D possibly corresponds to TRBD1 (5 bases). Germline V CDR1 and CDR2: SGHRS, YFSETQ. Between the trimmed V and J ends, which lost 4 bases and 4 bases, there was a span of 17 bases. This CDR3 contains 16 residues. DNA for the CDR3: TGCGCCAGCAGCCTGGGACGGGAACTGGGTAATGAAAAACTGTTTTTT. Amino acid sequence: CASSLGRELGNEKLFF.

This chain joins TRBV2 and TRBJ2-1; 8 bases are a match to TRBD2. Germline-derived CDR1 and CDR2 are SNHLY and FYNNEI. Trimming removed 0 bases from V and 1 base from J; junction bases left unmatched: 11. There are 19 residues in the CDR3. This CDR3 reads CASSEALTSGKWSYNEQFF. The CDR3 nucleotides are TGTGCCAGCAGTGAAGCGTTAACTAGCGGCAAGTGGTCCTACAATGAGCAGTTCTTC.

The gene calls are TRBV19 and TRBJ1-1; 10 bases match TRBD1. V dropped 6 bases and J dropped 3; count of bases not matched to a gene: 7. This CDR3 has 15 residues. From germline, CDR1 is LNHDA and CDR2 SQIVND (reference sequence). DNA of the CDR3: TGTGCCAGTAGAAAAGGAGGGACAGGGGACACTGAAGCTTTCTTT. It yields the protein CASRKGGTGDTEAFF.

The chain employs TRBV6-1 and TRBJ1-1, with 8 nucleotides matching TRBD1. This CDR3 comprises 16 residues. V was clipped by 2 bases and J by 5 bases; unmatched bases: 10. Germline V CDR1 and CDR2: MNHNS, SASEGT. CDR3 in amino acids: CASSEFQGATGTEAFF. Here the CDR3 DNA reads TGTGCCAGCAGTGAATTTCAGGGGGCAACGGGAACTGAAGCTTTCTTT.

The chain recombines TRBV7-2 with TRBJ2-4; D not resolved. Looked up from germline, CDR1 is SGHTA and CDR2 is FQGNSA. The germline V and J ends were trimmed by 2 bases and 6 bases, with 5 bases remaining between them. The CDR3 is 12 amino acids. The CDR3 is CASSLSPNIQYF. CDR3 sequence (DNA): TGTGCCAGCAGCTTATCTCCAAACATTCAGTACTTC.

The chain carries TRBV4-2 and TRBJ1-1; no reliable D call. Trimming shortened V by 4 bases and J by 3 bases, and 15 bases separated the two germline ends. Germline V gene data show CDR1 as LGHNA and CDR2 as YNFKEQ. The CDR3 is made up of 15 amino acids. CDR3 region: CASSRSEGIDTEAFF. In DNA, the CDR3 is TGTGCCAGCAGCCGGTCGGAGGGCATTGACACTGAAGCTTTCTTT.

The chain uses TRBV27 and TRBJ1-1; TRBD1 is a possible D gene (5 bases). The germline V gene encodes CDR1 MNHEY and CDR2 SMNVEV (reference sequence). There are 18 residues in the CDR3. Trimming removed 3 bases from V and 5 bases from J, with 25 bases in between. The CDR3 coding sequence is TGTGCCAGCAGTTTTCACTCACTCCAACTCGGGGGGAAGACTGAAGCTTTCTTT. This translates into CASSFHSLQLGGKTEAFF.

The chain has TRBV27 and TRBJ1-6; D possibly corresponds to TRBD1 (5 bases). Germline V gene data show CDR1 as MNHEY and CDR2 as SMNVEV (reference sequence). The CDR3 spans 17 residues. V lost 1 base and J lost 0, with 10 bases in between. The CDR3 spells CASSLLGVLSYNSPLHF. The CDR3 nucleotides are TGTGCCAGCAGTTTATTAGGGGTCCTCTCCTATAATTCACCCCTCCACTTT.

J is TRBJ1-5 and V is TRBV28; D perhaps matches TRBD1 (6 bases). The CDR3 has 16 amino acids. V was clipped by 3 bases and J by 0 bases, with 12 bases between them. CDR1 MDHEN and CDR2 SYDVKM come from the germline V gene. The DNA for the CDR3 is TGTGCCAGCAGTTTGACAGGTAGCTATAGCAATCAGCCCCAGCATTTT. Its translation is CASSLTGSYSNQPQHF.